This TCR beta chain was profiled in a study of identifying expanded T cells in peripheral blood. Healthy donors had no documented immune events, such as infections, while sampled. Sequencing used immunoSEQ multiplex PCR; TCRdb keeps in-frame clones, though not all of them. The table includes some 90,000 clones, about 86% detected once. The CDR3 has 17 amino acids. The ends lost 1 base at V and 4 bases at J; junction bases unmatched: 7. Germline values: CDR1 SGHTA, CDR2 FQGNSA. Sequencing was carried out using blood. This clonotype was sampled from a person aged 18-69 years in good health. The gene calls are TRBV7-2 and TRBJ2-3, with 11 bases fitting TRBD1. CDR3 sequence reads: CASSLDSPGQGADTQYF. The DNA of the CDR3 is TGTGCCAGCAGCTTAGATTCCCCGGGACAGGGGGCAGATACGCAGTATTTT.